A selection of T cell receptor beta chains follows, all from one sample in a study of blood T cell repertoires in COVID-19. The protocol was immunoSEQ multiplex PCR, while the TCRdb copy is restricted to in-frame clones and leaves out a portion. Of approximately 300,000 clones listed, under 90% are singletons. The specimen sequenced was PBMCs or T cells enriched from blood (not recorded which). The receptors were gathered from a man in his sixties who had recovered from COVID-19. The CDR3 runs from the conserved cysteine through the conserved F or W. The order of the fields is clone size, D gene, V gene, J gene, CDR3 DNA, CDR3 protein. A D gene is named only where the DNA matches it firmly. Some rows mark clone size as missing; the rest say once, few, many or name a class of expanded clone.

abundance: -
d_gene: -
v_gene: TRBV19
j_gene: TRBJ1-1
CDR3nt: TGTGCCAGTAGTACTGTTCCAGGGAACACTGAAGCTTTCTTT
CDR3aa: CASSTVPGNTEAFF

abundance: -
d_gene: TRBD1
v_gene: TRBV28
j_gene: TRBJ1-1
CDR3nt: TGTGCCAGCAGTACATTGGGGGGACAGGGAAAGGCCACTGAAGCTTTCTTT
CDR3aa: CASSTLGGQGKATEAFF

abundance: -
d_gene: -
v_gene: TRBV6-1
j_gene: TRBJ2-1
CDR3nt: TGTGCCAGCAGTGAAGCGGGCGGGGCCGGCAATGAGCAGTTCTTC
CDR3aa: CASSEAGGAGNEQFF

abundance: -
d_gene: -
v_gene: TRBV19
j_gene: TRBJ2-1
CDR3nt: TGTGCCAGTAGTATAGAAGATACGGTCTACAATGAGCAGTTCTTC
CDR3aa: CASSIEDTVYNEQFF

abundance: -
d_gene: TRBD1
v_gene: TRBV28
j_gene: TRBJ1-5
CDR3nt: TGTGCCACCCGCTTATGGGGACAGGGGGCTTCTCAGCCCCAGCATTTT
CDR3aa: CATRLWGQGASQPQHF

abundance: once
d_gene: TRBD1
v_gene: TRBV18
j_gene: TRBJ1-2
CDR3nt: TGTGCCAGCTCACCCCTGGGACAGGGGAGTGGCTACACCTTC
CDR3aa: CASSPLGQGSGYTF

abundance: -
d_gene: TRBD2
v_gene: TRBV18
j_gene: TRBJ2-3
CDR3nt: TGTGCCAGCTCACGGGTGAGCGGGGCCTTGTCAGATACGCAGTATTTT
CDR3aa: CASSRVSGALSDTQYF

abundance: -
d_gene: -
v_gene: TRBV10-3
j_gene: TRBJ1-1
CDR3nt: TGTGCCATCAGCGGGGGGGCCTTGAACACTGAAGCTTTCTTT
CDR3aa: CAISGGALNTEAFF

abundance: -
d_gene: -
v_gene: TRBV30
j_gene: TRBJ1-6
CDR3nt: TGTGCCTGGAGTGTCCGGGTCGCCTCACCCCTCCACTTT
CDR3aa: CAWSVRVASPLHF

abundance: -
d_gene: TRBD2
v_gene: TRBV7-2
j_gene: TRBJ2-1
CDR3nt: TGTGCCAGCAGCCCCGGACTAGCTGCAAATGAGCAGTTCTTC
CDR3aa: CASSPGLAANEQFF

abundance: -
d_gene: TRBD1
v_gene: TRBV9
j_gene: TRBJ1-2
CDR3nt: TGTGCCAGCAGCGTCGGGACAGGGAACTATGGCTACACCTTC
CDR3aa: CASSVGTGNYGYTF

abundance: -
d_gene: TRBD2
v_gene: TRBV4-3
j_gene: TRBJ2-1
CDR3nt: TGCGCCAGCAGCCAGGGACTAGCGGGAGTGCAGTTCTTC
CDR3aa: CASSQGLAGVQFF

abundance: -
d_gene: -
v_gene: TRBV21-1
j_gene: TRBJ2-5
CDR3nt: TGTGCCAGCAGCTTCCGGACTAGCGCGAGCAGTCAAGAGACCCAGTACTTC
CDR3aa: CASSFRTSASSQETQYF

abundance: -
d_gene: TRBD2
v_gene: TRBV29-1
j_gene: TRBJ2-3
CDR3nt: TGCAGCGTTGTAGTTACTAGCGGCGATACGCAGTATTTT
CDR3aa: CSVVVTSGDTQYF

abundance: -
d_gene: TRBD2
v_gene: TRBV9
j_gene: TRBJ2-3
CDR3nt: TGTGCCAGCAGCGCTCCCGGACTAGCGGGAGGGCCGCCAGATACGCAGTATTTT
CDR3aa: CASSAPGLAGGPPDTQYF

abundance: -
d_gene: -
v_gene: TRBV28
j_gene: TRBJ2-1
CDR3nt: TGTGCCAGCAGTCGATCGGGAAGGATCAATGAGCAGTTCTTC
CDR3aa: CASSRSGRINEQFF

abundance: -
d_gene: TRBD1
v_gene: TRBV28
j_gene: TRBJ1-2
CDR3nt: TGTGCCAGCAGGGTGACAGGGAGAGGGGCTAACTATGGCTACACCTTC
CDR3aa: CASRVTGRGANYGYTF

abundance: -
d_gene: -
v_gene: TRBV27
j_gene: TRBJ2-3
CDR3nt: TGTGCCAGCAGTTTCTGGGGACGGGGGTCGAGCACAGATACGCAGTATTTT
CDR3aa: CASSFWGRGSSTDTQYF

abundance: -
d_gene: -
v_gene: TRBV29-1
j_gene: TRBJ1-5
CDR3nt: TGCAGCGAGGCACAGGGTCACAATCAGCCCCAGCATTTT
CDR3aa: CSEAQGHNQPQHF

abundance: -
d_gene: -
v_gene: TRBV6-4
j_gene: TRBJ2-6
CDR3nt: TGTGCCAGCAGTCCAGGGTACTCTGGGGCCAACGTCCTGACTTTC
CDR3aa: CASSPGYSGANVLTF

abundance: -
d_gene: -
v_gene: TRBV7-9
j_gene: TRBJ1-4
CDR3nt: TGTGCCAGCAGCCGGCCTGGGGCAGGTCTACCAACTAATGAAAAACTGTTTTTT
CDR3aa: CASSRPGAGLPTNEKLFF

abundance: -
d_gene: -
v_gene: TRBV19
j_gene: TRBJ2-1
CDR3nt: TGTGCCAGTAGTAAAAGGACTCCCGGCTCCTACAATGAGCAGTTCTTC
CDR3aa: CASSKRTPGSYNEQFF

abundance: -
d_gene: -
v_gene: TRBV28
j_gene: TRBJ1-5
CDR3nt: TGTGCCAGCAGTCCCCTTGAGGGGCTCCAAGGGGGTCAGCCCCAGCATTTT
CDR3aa: CASSPLEGLQGGQPQHF

abundance: -
d_gene: -
v_gene: TRBV7-3
j_gene: TRBJ2-2
CDR3nt: TGTGCCAGCAGCTTTGACCCGGGGACCGGGGAGCTGTTTTTT
CDR3aa: CASSFDPGTGELFF

abundance: few
d_gene: TRBD2
v_gene: TRBV3-1/TRBV3-2
j_gene: TRBJ2-1
CDR3nt: TGTGCCAGCAGCCCCCCAGAAGCGGGAGTTAACAATGAGCAGTTCTTC
CDR3aa: CASSPPEAGVNNEQFF

abundance: once
d_gene: TRBD2
v_gene: TRBV2
j_gene: TRBJ2-1
CDR3nt: TGTGCCAGCAGTGAAAGGACTAGCGGGATTAATGAGCAGTTCTTC
CDR3aa: CASSERTSGINEQFF

abundance: few
d_gene: TRBD1
v_gene: TRBV24-1
j_gene: TRBJ2-5
CDR3nt: TGTGCCACCAGAGGGACAGCGAAAGAGACCCAGTACTTC
CDR3aa: CATRGTAKETQYF

abundance: -
d_gene: TRBD2
v_gene: TRBV5-1
j_gene: TRBJ2-7
CDR3nt: TGCGCCAGCAGCTTGAGGACTAGCGGCCCTAACTCCTACGAGCAGTACTTC
CDR3aa: CASSLRTSGPNSYEQYF

abundance: -
d_gene: TRBD2
v_gene: TRBV27
j_gene: TRBJ2-3
CDR3nt: TGTGCCAGCAGCCTAGGACTAGTGGGTACAGATACGCAGTATTTT
CDR3aa: CASSLGLVGTDTQYF

abundance: -
d_gene: TRBD2
v_gene: TRBV10-3
j_gene: TRBJ2-1
CDR3nt: TGTGCCACCTGGCCCGGGACTAGCGGGAGATATGAGCAGTTCTTC
CDR3aa: CATWPGTSGRYEQFF

abundance: -
d_gene: TRBD2
v_gene: TRBV3-1/TRBV3-2
j_gene: TRBJ2-7
CDR3nt: TGTGCCAGCAGCCGTAAGTGGGAAACTAGCGTACGACTCTCCTACGAGCAGTACTTC
CDR3aa: CASSRKWETSVRLSYEQYF

abundance: -
d_gene: -
v_gene: TRBV5-1
j_gene: TRBJ2-1
CDR3nt: TGCGCCAGCAGCCGGGCGGTCAGCGGGCGCTACAATGAGCAGTTCTTC
CDR3aa: CASSRAVSGRYNEQFF

abundance: -
d_gene: -
v_gene: TRBV28
j_gene: TRBJ2-7
CDR3nt: TGTGCCAGCAGTCCACTCCGCTACGAGCAGTACTTC
CDR3aa: CASSPLRYEQYF

abundance: once
d_gene: TRBD2
v_gene: TRBV5-1
j_gene: TRBJ2-5
CDR3nt: TGCGCCAGCAGCCACGGACTAGCGGAATCGTGGGAGACCCAGTACTTC
CDR3aa: CASSHGLAESWETQYF

abundance: once
d_gene: TRBD1
v_gene: TRBV7-2
j_gene: TRBJ1-6
CDR3nt: TGTGCCAGCAGCTTCCGTGGACAGGTTGATTCACCCCTCCACTTT
CDR3aa: CASSFRGQVDSPLHF

abundance: -
d_gene: -
v_gene: TRBV24-1
j_gene: TRBJ2-3
CDR3nt: TGTGCCACCAGTGATTTCAGGGAGGAGACAGATACGCAGTATTTT
CDR3aa: CATSDFREETDTQYF

abundance: -
d_gene: TRBD2
v_gene: TRBV20-1
j_gene: TRBJ2-7
CDR3nt: TGCAGTGCTAGTTACGGGAGGGCCTACGAGCAGTACTTC
CDR3aa: CSASYGRAYEQYF

abundance: -
d_gene: TRBD1
v_gene: TRBV5-1
j_gene: TRBJ2-7
CDR3nt: TGCGCCAGCAGTTACGGGACAGAGGGAGTCGGCGAGCAGTACTTC
CDR3aa: CASSYGTEGVGEQYF

abundance: -
d_gene: -
v_gene: TRBV2
j_gene: TRBJ2-7
CDR3nt: TGTGCCACCGCGGAGGTCTACGAGCAGTACTTC
CDR3aa: CATAEVYEQYF

abundance: -
d_gene: -
v_gene: TRBV7-9
j_gene: TRBJ1-1
CDR3nt: TGTGCCAGCAGCACACGGACAGTCCCCAACACTGAAGCTTTCTTT
CDR3aa: CASSTRTVPNTEAFF

abundance: few
d_gene: TRBD1
v_gene: TRBV6-5
j_gene: TRBJ1-3
CDR3nt: TGTGCCAGCAGTCCACAGGGGGCGATTGGAAACACCATATATTTT
CDR3aa: CASSPQGAIGNTIYF

abundance: -
d_gene: -
v_gene: TRBV24-1
j_gene: TRBJ2-3
CDR3nt: TGTGCCACCAGTACCTCGGCGGGACAGCACACAGATACGCAGTATTTT
CDR3aa: CATSTSAGQHTDTQYF

abundance: -
d_gene: -
v_gene: TRBV9
j_gene: TRBJ2-1
CDR3nt: TGTGCCAGCAGCCGAGATGAAAGCTCCTACAATGAGCAGTTCTTC
CDR3aa: CASSRDESSYNEQFF

abundance: -
d_gene: TRBD2
v_gene: TRBV3-1/TRBV3-2
j_gene: TRBJ2-2
CDR3nt: TGTGCCAGCAGCCAAGACCGGGGACTAGCGGGAGTATCCGGGGAGCTGTTTTTT
CDR3aa: CASSQDRGLAGVSGELFF

abundance: -
d_gene: TRBD2
v_gene: TRBV27
j_gene: TRBJ2-1
CDR3nt: TGTGCCAGCAGTCCGGGGACTAGCGCAACCAATGAGCAGTTCTTC
CDR3aa: CASSPGTSATNEQFF

abundance: once
d_gene: -
v_gene: TRBV4-1
j_gene: TRBJ1-1
CDR3nt: TGCGCCAGCAGCCAAGAAGAGCGGGGCGGGGACACTGAAGCTTTCTTT
CDR3aa: CASSQEERGGDTEAFF

abundance: -
d_gene: -
v_gene: TRBV28
j_gene: TRBJ1-2
CDR3nt: TGTGCCAGCAGTTTATTGACCCTCAGGGGAGGGACTGGCACCTTC
CDR3aa: CASSLLTLRGGTGTF

abundance: -
d_gene: -
v_gene: TRBV4-1
j_gene: TRBJ1-4
CDR3nt: TGCGCCAGCAGCCAAGTCGGACAGTTTAATGAAAAACTGTTTTTT
CDR3aa: CASSQVGQFNEKLFF

abundance: -
d_gene: -
v_gene: TRBV20-1
j_gene: TRBJ1-2
CDR3nt: TGCAGTGTTAGTCGGGCAGGGGAGAACTATGGCTACACCTTC
CDR3aa: CSVSRAGENYGYTF

abundance: -
d_gene: -
v_gene: TRBV11-3
j_gene: TRBJ1-1
CDR3nt: TGTGCCAGCAGCCCCTCGGGTATGAACACTGAAGCTTTCTTT
CDR3aa: CASSPSGMNTEAFF

abundance: -
d_gene: -
v_gene: TRBV12-5
j_gene: TRBJ2-7
CDR3nt: TGTGCTAGTGCCGAGGATGCCCCCCACGAGCAGTACTTC
CDR3aa: CASAEDAPHEQYF